This T cell receptor beta chain was obtained from a study of T cells in Graves' hyperthyroidism and ophthalmopathy. Study-wide context: The blood sample was taken at first diagnosis, before treatment began.

Amplified regions were TCR beta CDR3 sequences from RNA transcripts. First-round RT-PCR with HTBI primers amplified the TCR CDR3 region. Each CDR3 protein is one row after TCRdb ran MiXCR on the multiplex PCR reads. The sample shows hundreds of thousands of distinct CDR3 sequences, around 17% of them seen only once. The germline V gene has CDR1 SEHNR and CDR2 FQNEAQ (reference sequence). The CDR3 length is 17 residues. The V gene end was trimmed by 2 bases and the J gene end by 5 bases; junction bases not matched to a gene: 10. Exclusions: uncontrolled infection, other autoimmune disease, pregnancy, lactation.

The chain combines TRBV7-9 with TRBJ1-5; 9 bases fit TRBD1. The sequence derives from a woman in her late teens or twenties with Graves' hyperthyroidism. Sequences were obtained from blood. In DNA, the CDR3 is TGTGCCAGCAGCTTAACGGGGACAGGGAGAGGGGATCAGCCCCAGCATTTT. Protein sequence: CASSLTGTGRGDQPQHF.